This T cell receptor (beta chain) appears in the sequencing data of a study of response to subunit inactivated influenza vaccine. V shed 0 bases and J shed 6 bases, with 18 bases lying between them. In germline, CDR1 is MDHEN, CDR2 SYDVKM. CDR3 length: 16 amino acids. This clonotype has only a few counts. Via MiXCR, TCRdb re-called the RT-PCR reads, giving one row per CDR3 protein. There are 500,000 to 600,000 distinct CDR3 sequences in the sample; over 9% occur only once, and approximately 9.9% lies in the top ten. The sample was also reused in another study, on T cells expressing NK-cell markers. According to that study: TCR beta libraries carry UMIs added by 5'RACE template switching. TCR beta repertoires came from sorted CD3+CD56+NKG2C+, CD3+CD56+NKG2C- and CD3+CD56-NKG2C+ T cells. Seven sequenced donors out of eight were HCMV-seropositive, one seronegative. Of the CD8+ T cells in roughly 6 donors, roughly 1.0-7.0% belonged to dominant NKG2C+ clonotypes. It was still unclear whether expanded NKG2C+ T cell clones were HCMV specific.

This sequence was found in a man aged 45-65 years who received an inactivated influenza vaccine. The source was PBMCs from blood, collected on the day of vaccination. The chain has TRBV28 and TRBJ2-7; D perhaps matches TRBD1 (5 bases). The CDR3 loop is CASSLWQGRSSSEQYF. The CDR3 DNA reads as TGTGCCAGCAGTTTATGGCAGGGCCGGAGTAGCAGCGAGCAGTACTTC.